One sample yielded the 16 T cell receptor beta chains listed below, sequenced in a study of CD8+CD57+ T cells in acquired aplastic anemia. TCR beta VDJ and CDR3 profiling used genomic DNA as template. TCRdb reprocessed the reads via MiXCR and lists one record per CDR3 protein. The repertoire holds approximately 270,000 distinct CDR3 sequences, with about 56% as singletons. The sample consisted of sorted CD4+, CD8+, or CD8+CD57+ T cells (not recorded which) from PBMCs. The source is a human donor with severe aplastic anemia or a healthy control (not recorded which).

This clonotype was picked up one time. The chain carries TRBV7-2 and TRBJ2-5; 9 bases line up with TRBD2. Germline V gene lookup returns CDR1 SGHTA and CDR2 FQGNSA. The length of the CDR3 is 17 residues. The V and J ends lost 2 bases and 4 bases, in that order; junction bases with no gene match: 11. CDR3: CASSLRLAAAVGETQYF. CDR3 nucleotides: TGTGCCAGCAGCTTAAGACTAGCGGCAGCGGTAGGAGAGACCCAGTACTTC.

The chain couples TRBV19 to TRBJ2-7; D not certain. Trimming took off 3 bases at V and 0 bases at J, with 9 bases between the two ends. This CDR3 has 14 residues. Germline CDR1 and CDR2: LNHDA and SQIVND (reference sequence). CDR3 residues: CASSMTGSSYEQYF. CDR3 bases: TGTGCCAGTAGTATGACGGGCAGCTCCTACGAGCAGTACTTC.

This clonotype was detected ten times or more. This chain links TRBV7-2 with TRBJ2-7, with 13 bases that match TRBD2. This CDR3 is built from 15 residues. After removal of 5 bases from V and 4 bases from J, the junction contained 5 bases not matched to a gene. Germline V lookup: CDR1 SGHTA, CDR2 FQGNSA. The CDR3 sequence: CASSQLAGGYYEQYF. DNA of the CDR3: TGTGCCAGCAGCCAACTAGCGGGGGGGTATTACGAGCAGTACTTC.

The CDR3 region is CASSIAGGISYEQYF. As DNA, the CDR3 is TGTGCCAGCAGCATTGCTGGCGGGATAAGCTACGAGCAGTACTTC. The chain uses TRBV7-3 and TRBJ2-7; a weak D match, TRBD2 (6 bases). The V end lost 5 bases, the J end lost 3 bases, and 17 bases lay between the germline ends. Germline V gene sequence: CDR1 SGHTA, CDR2 FQGTGA. The CDR3 length is 15 residues.

This chain's CDR3 is CSAKPGQIEKLFF. CDR3 bases: TGCAGTGCTAAACCGGGACAAATTGAAAAACTGTTTTTT. The J gene is TRBJ1-4, the V gene TRBV20-1; possible D gene TRBD1, 6 bases. CDR3 length: 13 amino acids. The V end was cut by 4 bases, the J end by 7 bases, with 13 bases between. The germline V gene has CDR1 DFQATT and CDR2 SNEGSKA (reference sequence).

The CDR3 sequence is CASSLTETGNEQFF. The CDR3 DNA follows: TGTGCCAGCAGCCTGACTGAAACGGGTAATGAGCAGTTCTTC. The V and J genes are TRBV9 and TRBJ2-1; D call uncertain. V was shortened by 4 bases and J by 7 bases, with 15 bases between the two germline ends. The germline V gene has CDR1 SGDLS and CDR2 YYNGEE. The CDR3 spans 14 residues.

J is TRBJ1-6 and V is TRBV15, with 12 nucleotides matching TRBD1. Germline V gene sequence: CDR1 LNHNV, CDR2 YYDKDF (reference sequence). This CDR3 spans 16 amino acids. V shed 5 bases and J 9 bases; nucleotides not matched to a gene: 8. CDR3 residues: CATSGPGTGGSSPLHF. CDR3 in DNA: TGTGCCACCAGCGGCCCCGGGACAGGGGGCAGTTCACCCCTCCACTTT. The whole variable domain, remainder taken from reference TRBV15 and TRBJ1-6, is DAMVIQNPRYQVTQFGKPVTLSCSQTLNHNVMYWYQQKSSQAPKLLFHYYDKDFNNEADTPDNFQSRRPNTSFCFLDIRSPGLGDTAMYLCATSGPGTGGSSPLHFGNGTRLTVT.

This clonotype was seen only a few times. The genes are TRBV7-8 and TRBJ1-5; 7 bases match TRBD1. Germline assignment: CDR1 SGHVS and CDR2 FQNEAQ. V lost 2 bases, J lost 7 bases, and 8 bases stayed unmatched. This CDR3 is 15 amino acids long. The CDR3 DNA sequence: TGTGCCAGCAGCTTAAACAGGGGCGAGGGACAGCCCCAGCATTTT. Protein sequence: CASSLNRGEGQPQHF.

For this clonotype: Given a much more abundant clone one base away, this may be a read error. The V gene is TRBV6-5, the J gene TRBJ2-7, with 8 bases aligning to TRBD1. Germline V CDR1 and CDR2: MNHEY, SVGAGI. There are 16 residues in the CDR3. J was trimmed by 7 bases and V by 8 bases; bases with no gene match: 19. The CDR3 here is CASRPLKGQGYNEQYF. The CDR3 DNA sequence: TGTGCCAGCCGTCCCCTTAAAGGACAGGGCTACAATGAGCAGTACTTC.

The rearrangement joins TRBV7-3 to TRBJ2-2, with TRBD2 matching over 11 bases. The germline V gene has CDR1 SGHTA and CDR2 FQGTGA. This CDR3 contains 14 residues. Trimming at V came to 6 bases and at J to 5 bases, leaving 2 bases not matched to a gene. In DNA, the CDR3 is TGTGCCAGCAGGCTAGCGGGGGGAACCGGGGAGCTGTTTTTT. This gives the protein CASRLAGGTGELFF.

The J gene is TRBJ1-2, the V gene TRBV7-9, with D unresolved. CDR1 SEHNR and CDR2 FQNEAQ come from the germline V gene (reference sequence). V lost 1 base to trimming and J lost 1 base, with 4 bases between them. CDR3 length: 13 residues. The CDR3 DNA follows: TGTGCCAGCAGCTTAGACAGTAACTATGGCTACACCTTC. Amino acid sequence: CASSLDSNYGYTF. Filled out from reference TRBV7-9 and TRBJ1-2, the complete variable domain reads DTGVSQNPRHKITKRGQNVTFRCDPISEHNRLYWYRQTLGQGPEFLTYFQNEAQLEKSRLLSDRFSAERPKGSFSTLEIQRTEQGDSAMYLCASSLDSNYGYTFGSGTRLTVV.

In its sample, this clonotype was seen a few times. The chain carries TRBV20-1 and TRBJ2-5, with D maybe TRBD1 (5 bases). CDR3 length: 11 residues. CDR1 is DFQATT and CDR2 is SNEGSKA in the germline V gene (reference sequence). V was trimmed by 6 bases and J by 5 bases, leaving 10 bases between them. The CDR3: CSAQERETQYF. The CDR3 nucleotides are TGCAGTGCACAGGAACGCGAGACCCAGTACTTC.

The rearrangement joins TRBV7-2 to TRBJ2-1; D is unclear. Germline values: CDR1 SGHTA, CDR2 FQGNSA. This CDR3 has 15 residues. With 0 bases removed from V and 4 bases from J, the gap between germline ends came to 10 bases. CDR3 protein: CASSLAKGPYNEQFF. CDR3 coding DNA: TGTGCCAGCAGCTTAGCTAAAGGACCGTACAATGAGCAGTTCTTC.

This clonotype was seen a single time. The J gene is TRBJ2-3, the V gene TRBV7-9, with 8 bases identical to TRBD1. The CDR3 extends over 17 amino acids. In germline, CDR1 is SEHNR, CDR2 FQNEAQ (reference sequence). The J segment lost 0 bases and the V segment lost 3 bases, leaving 8 bases of the junction unmatched. CDR3 DNA: TGTGCCAGCAGCTTGTTTGCAGGGGGCCCTAGCACAGATACGCAGTATTTT. Translation gives CASSLFAGGPSTDTQYF. Full variable domain (remainder filled in from reference TRBV7-9 and TRBJ2-3): DTGVSQNPRHKITKRGQNVTFRCDPISEHNRLYWYRQTLGQGPEFLTYFQNEAQLEKSRLLSDRFSAERPKGSFSTLEIQRTEQGDSAMYLCASSLFAGGPSTDTQYFGPGTRLTVL.

In its sample, this clonotype was seen many times. The chain links TRBV11-1 to TRBJ2-2, with D unclear. V lost 5 bases and J lost 0, with 16 bases in between. CDR3 length equals 17 residues. Germline lookup yields CDR1 SGHAT and CDR2 FQDESV (reference sequence). The CDR3 reads CASSHILGISNTGELFF. DNA for the CDR3: TGTGCCAGCAGCCACATCCTTGGGATTTCGAACACCGGGGAGCTGTTTTTT. The full variable domain, completed using reference TRBV11-1 and TRBJ2-2, is EAEVAQSPRYKITEKSQAVAFWCDPISGHATLYWYRQILGQGPELLVQFQDESVVDDSQLPKDRFSAERLKGVDSTLKIQPAELGDSAMYLCASSHILGISNTGELFFGEGSRLTVL.

This sequence joins TRBV20-1 and TRBJ2-1; 13 nucleotides align to TRBD2. Germline V gives CDR1 DFQATT, CDR2 SNEGSKA (reference sequence). Trimming removed 5 bases from V and 12 bases from J; junction bases left unmatched: 13. The CDR3 totals 15 residues. The CDR3 DNA follows: TGCAGTGCTGTCAGACTAGCGGGGGGAAAAGATACGCAGTTCTTC. This codes for CSAVRLAGGKDTQFF.